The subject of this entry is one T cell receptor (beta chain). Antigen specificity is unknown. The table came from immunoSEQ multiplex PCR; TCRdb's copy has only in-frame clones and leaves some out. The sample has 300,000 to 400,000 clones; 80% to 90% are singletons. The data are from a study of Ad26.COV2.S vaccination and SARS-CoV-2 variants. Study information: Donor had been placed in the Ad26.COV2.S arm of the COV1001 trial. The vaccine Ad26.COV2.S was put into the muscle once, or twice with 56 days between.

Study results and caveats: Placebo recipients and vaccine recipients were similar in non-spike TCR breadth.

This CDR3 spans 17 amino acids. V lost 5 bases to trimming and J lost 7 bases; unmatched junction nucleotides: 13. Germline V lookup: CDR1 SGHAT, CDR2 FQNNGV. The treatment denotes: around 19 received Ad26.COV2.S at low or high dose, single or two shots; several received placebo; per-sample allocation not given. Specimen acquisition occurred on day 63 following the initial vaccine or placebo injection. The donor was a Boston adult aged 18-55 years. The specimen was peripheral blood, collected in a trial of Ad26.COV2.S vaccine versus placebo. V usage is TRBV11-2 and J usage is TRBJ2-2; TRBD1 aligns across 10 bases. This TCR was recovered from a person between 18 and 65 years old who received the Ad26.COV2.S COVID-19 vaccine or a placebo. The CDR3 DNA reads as TGTGCCAGCAGCACACGGTCCCGGGACAGGGGTGGCGGGGAGCTGTTTTTT. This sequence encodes CASSTRSRDRGGGELFF.